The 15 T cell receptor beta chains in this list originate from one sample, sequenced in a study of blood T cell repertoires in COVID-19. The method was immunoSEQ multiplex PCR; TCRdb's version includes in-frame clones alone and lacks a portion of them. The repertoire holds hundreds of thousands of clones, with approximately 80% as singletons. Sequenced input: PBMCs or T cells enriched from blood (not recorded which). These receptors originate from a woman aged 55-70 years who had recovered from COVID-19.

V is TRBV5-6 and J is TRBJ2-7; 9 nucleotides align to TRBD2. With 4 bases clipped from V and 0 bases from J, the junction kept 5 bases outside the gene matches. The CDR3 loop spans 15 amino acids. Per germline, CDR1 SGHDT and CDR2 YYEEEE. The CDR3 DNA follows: TGTGCCAGCAGCCCCACTAGCGGGCCCTCCTACGAGCAGTACTTC. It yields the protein CASSPTSGPSYEQYF.

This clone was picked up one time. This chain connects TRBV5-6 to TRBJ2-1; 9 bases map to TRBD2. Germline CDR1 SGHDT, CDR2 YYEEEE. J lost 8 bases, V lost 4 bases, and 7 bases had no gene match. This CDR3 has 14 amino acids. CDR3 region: CASSAPGTSYEQFF. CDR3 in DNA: TGTGCCAGCAGCGCTCCCGGGACTAGCTATGAGCAGTTCTTC. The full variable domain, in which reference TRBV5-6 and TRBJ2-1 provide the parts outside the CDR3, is DAGVTQSPTHLIKTRGQQVTLRCSPKSGHDTVSWYQQALGQGPQFIFQYYEEEERQRGNFPDRFSGHQFPNYSSELNVNALLLGDSALYLCASSAPGTSYEQFFGPGTRLTVL.

Here the CDR3 reads CASSPHGGGGQPQHF. In DNA, the CDR3 is TGTGCCAGCAGCCCCCATGGGGGGGGCGGTCAGCCCCAGCATTTT. The chain has TRBV6-4 and TRBJ1-5; the D gene is possibly TRBD1 (6 bases). Germline V gene lookup returns CDR1 MRHNA and CDR2 SNTAGT. The CDR3 has 15 amino acids. V lost 6 bases, J lost 6 bases, and 18 bases lay in between.

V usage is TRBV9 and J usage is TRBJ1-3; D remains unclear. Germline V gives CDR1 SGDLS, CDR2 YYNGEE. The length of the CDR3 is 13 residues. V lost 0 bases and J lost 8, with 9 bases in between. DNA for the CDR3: TGTGCCAGCAGCGTAGATGGGAGTTACACCATATATTTT. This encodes CASSVDGSYTIYF. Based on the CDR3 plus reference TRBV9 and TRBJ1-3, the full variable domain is DSGVTQTPKHLITATGQRVTLRCSPRSGDLSVYWYQQSLDQGLQFLIQYYNGEERAKGNILERFSAQQFPDLHSELNLSSLELGDSALYFCASSVDGSYTIYFGEGSWLTVV.

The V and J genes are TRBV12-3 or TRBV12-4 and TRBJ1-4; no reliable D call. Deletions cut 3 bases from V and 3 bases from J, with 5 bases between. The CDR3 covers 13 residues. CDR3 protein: CASSLAANEKLFF. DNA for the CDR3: TGTGCCAGCAGTTTGGCAGCTAATGAAAAACTGTTTTTT.

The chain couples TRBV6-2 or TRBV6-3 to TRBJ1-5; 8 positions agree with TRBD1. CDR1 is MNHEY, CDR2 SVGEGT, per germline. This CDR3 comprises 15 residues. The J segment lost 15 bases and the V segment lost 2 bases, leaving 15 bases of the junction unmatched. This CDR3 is CASSYTTQGASRPHF. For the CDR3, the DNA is TGTGCCAGCAGTTACACCACCCAGGGGGCGTCCCGTCCGCATTTT.

Here the CDR3 DNA reads TGTGCCAGCAGCTTCCAGGCAACTAATGAAAAACTGTTTTTT. Translating it yields CASSFQATNEKLFF. V and J are TRBV7-6 and TRBJ1-4, with unresolved D. V gave up 3 bases and J gave up 0 bases, with 5 bases separating them. The V gene's germline CDR1 is SGHVS and CDR2 FNYEAQ. The length of the CDR3 is 14 residues.

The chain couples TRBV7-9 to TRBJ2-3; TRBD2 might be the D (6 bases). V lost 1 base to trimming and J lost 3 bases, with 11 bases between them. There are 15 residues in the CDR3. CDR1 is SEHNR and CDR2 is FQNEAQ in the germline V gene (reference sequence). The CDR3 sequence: CASSLVGGVTDTQYF. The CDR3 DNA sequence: TGTGCCAGCAGCTTAGTGGGGGGAGTTACAGATACGCAGTATTTT.

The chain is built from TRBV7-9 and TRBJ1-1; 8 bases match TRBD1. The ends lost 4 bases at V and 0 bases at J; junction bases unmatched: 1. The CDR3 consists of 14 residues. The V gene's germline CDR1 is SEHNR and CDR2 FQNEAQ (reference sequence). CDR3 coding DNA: TGTGCCAGCAGCTCGACAGGGGTGAACACTGAAGCTTTCTTT. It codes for CASSSTGVNTEAFF.

CDR3 sequence reads: CASSPLLGGDTQYF. CDR3 DNA: TGTGCCAGTAGTCCCCTTTTAGGAGGGGATACGCAGTATTTT. The rearrangement joins TRBV19 to TRBJ2-3; D might be TRBD2 (6 bases). V was trimmed by 5 bases and J by 6 bases, leaving 15 bases between them. The CDR3 extends over 14 amino acids. CDR1 LNHDA and CDR2 SQIVND come from the germline V gene (reference sequence).

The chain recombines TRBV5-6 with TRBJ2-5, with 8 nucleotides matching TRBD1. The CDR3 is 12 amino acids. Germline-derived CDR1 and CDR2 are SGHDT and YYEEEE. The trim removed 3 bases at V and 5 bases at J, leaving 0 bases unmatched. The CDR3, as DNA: TGTGCCAGCAGCTGGGACAGGGAGACCCAGTACTTC. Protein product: CASSWDRETQYF.

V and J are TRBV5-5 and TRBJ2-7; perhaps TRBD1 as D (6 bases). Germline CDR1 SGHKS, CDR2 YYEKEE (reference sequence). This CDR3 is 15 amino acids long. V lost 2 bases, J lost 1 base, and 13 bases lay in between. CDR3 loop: CASSFQQGKSYEQYF. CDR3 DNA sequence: TGTGCCAGCAGCTTTCAACAGGGCAAATCCTACGAGCAGTACTTC.

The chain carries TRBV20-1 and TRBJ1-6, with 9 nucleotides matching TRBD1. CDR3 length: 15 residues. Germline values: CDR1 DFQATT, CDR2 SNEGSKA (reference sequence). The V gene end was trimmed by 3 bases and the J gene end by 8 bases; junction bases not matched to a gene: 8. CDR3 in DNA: TGCAGTGCTAGTGAGGGACAGGGCTTCTATTCACCCCTCCACTTT. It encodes CSASEGQGFYSPLHF.

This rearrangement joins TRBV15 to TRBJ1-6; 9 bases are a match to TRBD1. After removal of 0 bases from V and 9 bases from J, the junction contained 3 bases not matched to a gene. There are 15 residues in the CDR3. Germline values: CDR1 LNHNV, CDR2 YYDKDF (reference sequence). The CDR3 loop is CATSREGQGTSPLHF. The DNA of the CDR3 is TGTGCCACCAGCAGAGAGGGACAGGGTACTTCACCCCTCCACTTT.

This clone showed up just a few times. CDR3 sequence: CASSSKTAQETQYF. The CDR3 DNA sequence: TGCGCCAGCAGCTCCAAGACAGCCCAAGAGACCCAGTACTTC. The V gene is TRBV5-1, the J gene TRBJ2-5; weak D call: TRBD1 (5 bases). The germline CDR1 and CDR2 sequences are SGHRS and YFSETQ. Deletions cut 3 bases from V and 1 base from J, with 10 bases between. The CDR3 is 14 residues long.